The rows below give T cell receptor beta chains drawn from one sample of a study of cytomegalovirus exposure and HLA in healthy donors. Sequencing used immunoSEQ multiplex PCR; TCRdb keeps in-frame clones, though not all of them. This table holds 150,000 or so clones, 60% to 85% found once. The source material was PBMCs. The receptors come from a man aged 40-49 years in good health and CMV-seropositive. Both conserved end residues are part of each CDR3. Fields, in order: clone size, CDR3 length, D gene, V gene, J gene, CDR3 DNA, CDR3 protein. D genes are given only for firm matches. A clone size is listed for some rows: how often the clone was seen (once, few, many), or a class if it is expanded.

>NA|13|NA|TRBV2|TRBJ1-1
TGTGCCAGCTCTCAGGGATTGAACACTGAAGCTTTCTTT
CASSQGLNTEAFF
>NA|12|NA|TRBV6-1|TRBJ1-1
TGTGCCAGCGGACTACCGGGGACTGAAGCTTTCTTT
CASGLPGTEAFF
>few|17|NA|TRBV11-1|TRBJ2-6
TGTGCCAGCAGCTCTAGAGGGGGACGCTCTGGGGCCAACGTCCTGACTTTC
CASSSRGGRSGANVLTF
>NA|14|NA|TRBV10-1|TRBJ1-1
TGCGCCAGCAGTGCCGCCGGACAGACCAATGAAGCTTTCTTT
CASSAAGQTNEAFF
>NA|15|NA|TRBV21-1|TRBJ2-7
TGTGCCAGCAAAAAGTGGACTAGCGGGAGGTGCGAGCAGTACTTC
CASKKWTSGRCEQYF
>once|13|NA|TRBV5-4|TRBJ1-1
TGTGCCAGCAGCCCCGTCACGGACACTGAAGCTTTCTTT
CASSPVTDTEAFF
>NA|16|NA|TRBV5-6|TRBJ1-5
TGTGCCAGCAGCTTGTCCTTGACAGGAGCCAATCAGCCCCAGCATTTT
CASSLSLTGANQPQHF
>NA|14|NA|TRBV5-6|TRBJ2-3
TGTGCCAGCAGCTTAAACGGGGGTGGAGATACGCAGTATTTT
CASSLNGGGDTQYF
>once|14|NA|TRBV5-1|TRBJ1-6
TGCGCCAGCAGCTTGCGGCGGGACGGTTCACCCCTCCACTTT
CASSLRRDGSPLHF
>NA|15|NA|TRBV4-1|TRBJ2-3
TGCGCCAGCAGCCAAGTTCCAACAGGTACAGATACGCAGTATTTT
CASSQVPTGTDTQYF
>NA|13|NA|TRBV7-3|TRBJ2-3
TGTGCCAGCAGCCAGGGGGGTTTAGATACGCAGTATTTT
CASSQGGLDTQYF
>once|14|NA|TRBV5-1|TRBJ1-5
TGCGCCAGCAGCTACGGAGACGGCAATCAGCCCCAGCATTTT
CASSYGDGNQPQHF
>few|15|TRBD1|TRBV7-8|TRBJ2-1
TGTGCCAGCAGCTTTAGGGACAGGGCCGGAGGTGAGCAGTTCTTC
CASSFRDRAGGEQFF
>NA|14|TRBD1|TRBV2|TRBJ1-1
TGTGCCAGCAGTGACCTAGCAGGGGGCGCTGAAGCTTTCTTT
CASSDLAGGAEAFF
>NA|15|TRBD2|TRBV9|TRBJ2-3
TGTGCCAGCAGCCCATGGACTAGCGGCACAGATACGCAGTATTTT
CASSPWTSGTDTQYF
>NA|16|NA|TRBV28|TRBJ2-3
TGTGCCAGCAGTCTGGTAGCGGCAGGGTCCACAGATACGCAGTATTTT
CASSLVAAGSTDTQYF
>NA|14|NA|TRBV18|TRBJ2-4
TGTGCCAGCTCACCGACCGCAGGGATGGACATTCAGTACTTC
CASSPTAGMDIQYF
>NA|13|NA|TRBV5-1|TRBJ2-7
TGCGCCAGCAGCTTGGAAACTAGTGGCGAGCAGTACTTC
CASSLETSGEQYF
>NA|20|NA|TRBV21-1|TRBJ2-7
TGTGCCACCCCAGGTGGGGCCCGCCCGACCACCACCCGAAAAAAATACGAGCAGTACTTC
CATPGGARPTTTRKKYEQYF
>NA|16|TRBD1|TRBV5-1|TRBJ1-4
TGCGCCAGCAGGCAAGGGACAGTAGAAGCTGGTGAAAAACTGTTTTTT
CASRQGTVEAGEKLFF
>NA|16|TRBD2|TRBV5-1|TRBJ2-3
TGCGCCAGCAGCCTCAGCGGGAGGAGGAGCACAGATACGCAGTATTTT
CASSLSGRRSTDTQYF
>NA|15|TRBD2|TRBV5-4|TRBJ2-7
TGTGCCAGCGGCCCGGGGAGGGCCTCCGGCTACGAGCAGTACTTC
CASGPGRASGYEQYF
>NA|15|NA|TRBV7-9|TRBJ1-1
TGTGCCAGCAGCCGTTCCGGGAGCTCGGGGACTGAAGCTTTCTTT
CASSRSGSSGTEAFF
>few|17|TRBD1|TRBV25-1|TRBJ2-2
TGTGCCAGCAGTGCAAGCGCGGGACAGGGTAACACCGGGGAGCTGTTTTTT
CASSASAGQGNTGELFF
>NA|18|TRBD2|TRBV5-6|TRBJ2-5
TGTGCCAGCACCTATCGGGGACTAGCGGGAGGAGGAGGAGAGACCCAGTACTTC
CASTYRGLAGGGGETQYF